This TCR beta chain was sequenced during a study of cytomegalovirus exposure and HLA in healthy donors. Study information: HLA-typed donors were the source of about 81 million unique TCRs held in an early data release.

Study observations and caveats: Later analysis demonstrated an association between a missense DCLRE1C variant and TCR beta V- and J-gene trimming.

Of note for this clone: Its specificity is unknown.

Trimming took 1 base from V and 5 from J, leaving 17 bases between them. The CDR3 has 16 residues. Germline V lookup: CDR1 MGHRA, CDR2 YSYEKL. Use of 60 Vbeta and 13 Jbeta primers characterized the PCR. Original processing notes: Counted up in a later analysis, unique TCR beta chains came to some 72 million, with around 12 million shared. Assay: immunoSEQ multiplex PCR; the TCRdb copy retains only in-frame clones and omits some. The DNA was the basis for D and trimming; V, J and clone size are from that table. The sample consists of approximately 200,000 clones, about four fifths of them appearing once. Healthy bone marrow donors made up the donors.

This TCR was recovered from a girl aged 10-17 years in good health and CMV-seropositive. The chain employs TRBV4-1 and TRBJ1-1, with D possibly matching TRBD1 (6 bases). Sequences were obtained from PBMCs. The CDR3 here is CASSQGGTGTSTEAFF. The CDR3 nucleotides read TGCGCCAGCAGCCAAGGTGGTACAGGGACGTCGACTGAAGCTTTCTTT.